These T cell receptor beta chains were read from a single sample in a study of blood T cells in healthy people across ages. One entry per CDR3 protein, called by TCRdb with MiXCR from the 5' RACE reads. This table holds fewer than 900,000 distinct CDR3 sequences, 35% to 45% found once. The sequenced sample was blood. Receptors originate from a woman in her sixties in good health. Each CDR3 is given without its conserved first and last residue. Each record gives: CDR3 protein, V gene, D gene, J gene. A D gene is named only where the DNA matches it firmly.

ASSEDHRGWRYEQY	TRBV11-2	TRBD1	TRBJ2-7
ASSLDGGGPGNEQF	TRBV5-1	TRBD2	TRBJ2-1
SARDTQLYEQF	TRBV20-1	-	TRBJ2-1
SARATSGQETQY	TRBV20-1	TRBD2	TRBJ2-5
ASASGGVSTDTQY	TRBV10-3	TRBD2	TRBJ2-3
SAIGQGALEKLF	TRBV20-1	TRBD1	TRBJ1-4
ASSTDRLTQY	TRBV18	-	TRBJ2-3
ASSEQGTVKGETQY	TRBV9	-	TRBJ2-5
ASGQDTHEQF	TRBV7-9	TRBD1	TRBJ2-1
SGLSGTDEQF	TRBV20-1	TRBD2	TRBJ2-1
ASRAREHSYEQY	TRBV5-1	-	TRBJ2-7
ASSFTGTTGNQPQH	TRBV7-2	-	TRBJ1-5
ASGIRTSGGADTQY	TRBV5-4	TRBD2	TRBJ2-3
ASRPGPQTGELF	TRBV5-1	-	TRBJ2-2
ASSFSGHTDTQY	TRBV7-2	-	TRBJ2-3
ASPLAAGTGRSAREKLF	TRBV12-3/TRBV12-4	TRBD1	TRBJ1-4
ASSLGQTNSPLH	TRBV7-9	-	TRBJ1-6
ASSSTRRGFNEQF	TRBV11-2	-	TRBJ2-1
ASSPGGYSYEQY	TRBV6-5	TRBD2	TRBJ2-7
ASSLAPAQRGTEAF	TRBV7-2	-	TRBJ1-1
ASSPRTAQGIQY	TRBV9	-	TRBJ2-4
ATRGAGSPGTDTQY	TRBV10-3	-	TRBJ2-3
ASLTPASGYGYT	TRBV28	-	TRBJ1-2
ATSRERLRTVLNTEAF	TRBV15	-	TRBJ1-1
ASSYGQSYQPQH	TRBV6-5	-	TRBJ1-5
SAPTIAGVADTQY	TRBV20-1	TRBD2	TRBJ2-3
ASSHLAGAYNEQF	TRBV5-1	TRBD2	TRBJ2-1
ASRDSGTRLH	TRBV25-1	-	TRBJ1-6
ATSARQGETQY	TRBV15	TRBD1	TRBJ2-5
ASSPRPDQETQY	TRBV12-3/TRBV12-4	-	TRBJ2-5
ASSLGGTVFYGYT	TRBV7-2	TRBD1	TRBJ1-2
ASSLAGSPSGIYEQY	TRBV7-2	TRBD2	TRBJ2-7
ASSIGQGREQY	TRBV7-3	TRBD1	TRBJ2-5
ASTQLNERF	TRBV6-2/TRBV6-3	-	TRBJ2-1
ASKGSYEQY	TRBV6-2/TRBV6-3	-	-
ASSGPLEREVLTDTQY	TRBV7-2	TRBD2	TRBJ2-3
ATRDFSGHNEQF	TRBV24-1	-	TRBJ2-1
ASSMSLLGGSYNEQF	TRBV6-1	-	TRBJ2-1
SASGQGSGYT	TRBV20-1	-	TRBJ1-2
ASSLDWTVNTEAF	TRBV12-3/TRBV12-4	-	TRBJ1-1
ASRGPTGLGTEAF	TRBV6-5	TRBD1	TRBJ1-1
ASSPPWLYEQY	TRBV18	-	TRBJ2-7
AGSKEQGQTDTQY	TRBV7-2	-	TRBJ2-3
ASSGTGSSTDTQY	TRBV2	TRBD1	TRBJ2-3
ASSPYARTPYSYEQY	TRBV4-1	-	TRBJ2-7
ASSVSGTADYEQY	TRBV9	-	TRBJ2-7
ASSFTGLLVGGELF	TRBV6-2/TRBV6-3	-	TRBJ2-2
ASSSSLVAGYLETQY	TRBV27	TRBD2	TRBJ2-5
ASSLLAGVNEQF	TRBV3-1	TRBD2	TRBJ2-1
ASSLEAYNSGNTIY	TRBV5-1	-	TRBJ1-3